These 13 T cell receptor beta chains originate from one sample sequenced in a study of Ad26.COV2.S vaccination and SARS-CoV-2 variants. Measured with immunoSEQ multiplex PCR; TCRdb has only the in-frame clones, and not every one. The table records around 400,000 clones, roughly 90% of them present only once. Treatment described: 19 received Ad26.COV2.S at low or high dose, single or two shots; about five received placebo; per-sample allocation not given. It was on day 63 after the first vaccine or placebo injection that samples were taken. The material was peripheral blood, obtained in a trial of Ad26.COV2.S vaccine versus placebo. The receptor source for this set is a person between 18 and 60 years old who received the Ad26.COV2.S COVID-19 vaccine or a placebo.

The V call is TRBV5-4, the J call TRBJ1-1; tentative D call: TRBD1 (6 bases). Germline V gene data show CDR1 as SGHNT and CDR2 as YYREEE (reference sequence). This CDR3 spans 14 amino acids. V was trimmed by 5 bases and J by 1 base, leaving 12 bases between them. CDR3 sequence: CASRSVGQNTEAFF. CDR3 bases: TGTGCCAGCAGGTCCGTGGGACAGAACACTGAAGCTTTCTTT.

This sequence joins TRBV11-2 and TRBJ2-5, with D possibly TRBD1 on 5 matching bases. Germline CDR1 reads SGHAT; CDR2 reads FQNNGV. The CDR3 totals 16 residues. Trimming removed 5 bases from V and 2 bases from J, with 18 bases in between. For the CDR3, the DNA is TGTGCCAGCAGCCACCGATCAGGGAAACGACAAGAGACCCAGTACTTC. Translating it yields CASSHRSGKRQETQYF.

This clone was seen only a few times. The chain couples TRBV6-1 to TRBJ1-1; perhaps TRBD1 as D (5 bases). The CDR3 has 13 residues. The germline gives CDR1 MNHNS, CDR2 SASEGT. The ends were cut back, 3 bases at V and 6 bases at J, with 11 bases in the middle. The CDR3 DNA is TGTGCCAGCAGTGAGGGGCCGGGCGCTGAAGCTTTCTTT. Its protein product is CASSEGPGAEAFF.

This clone appeared a few times. The V and J genes are TRBV7-8 and TRBJ2-3; TRBD2 agrees at 9 bases. CDR3 size: 18 residues. Germline lookup yields CDR1 SGHVS and CDR2 FQNEAQ. V was pared by 1 base and J by 2 bases, with 10 bases of the junction left unmatched. The CDR3 spells CASSLGISSGRNTDTQYF. For the CDR3, the DNA is TGTGCCAGCAGCTTAGGTATATCGAGCGGGAGGAACACAGATACGCAGTATTTT.

This clone appeared once. The chain combines TRBV7-9 with TRBJ1-5; possibly TRBD1 for D (5 bases). Per the germline V gene, CDR1 is SEHNR and CDR2 is FQNEAQ (reference sequence). The ends were cut back, 9 bases at V and 0 bases at J, with 6 bases in the middle. This CDR3 region has 12 residues. This CDR3 is CARGDSNQPQHF. As DNA, the CDR3 is TGTGCCAGAGGGGATAGCAATCAGCCCCAGCATTTT.

V is TRBV5-4 and J is TRBJ2-1, with TRBD1 matching 8 bases. This CDR3 has 13 residues. The J segment lost 6 bases and the V segment lost 1 base, leaving 0 bases of the junction unmatched. CDR1 and CDR2 from the germline V gene are SGHNT and YYREEE (reference sequence). The CDR3 nucleotides read TGTGCCAGCAGCTTGACAGGGGGCAATGAGCAGTTCTTC. Translating gives CASSLTGGNEQFF. Variable domain in full (rest from reference TRBV5-4 and TRBJ2-1): ETGVTQSPTHLIKTRGQQVTLRCSSQSGHNTVSWYQQALGQGPQFIFQYYREEENGRGNFPPRFSGLQFPNYSSELNVNALELDDSALYLCASSLTGGNEQFFGPGTRLTVL.

CDR3 DNA sequence: TGTGCCAGCAGTCTCCGGGCCGAATACGAGCAGTACTTC. Residues: CASSLRAEYEQYF. V usage is TRBV28 and J usage is TRBJ2-7; D is unresolved. The CDR3 spans 13 residues. Deletions cut 5 bases from V and 4 bases from J, with 12 bases between. From germline, CDR1 is MDHEN and CDR2 SYDVKM.

The J gene is TRBJ2-2, the V gene TRBV5-5; D possibly matches TRBD1 or TRBD2 (7 bases each). The CDR3 runs 16 residues. V dropped 2 bases and J dropped 6 bases, with 17 bases sitting between them. Germline CDR1 and CDR2: SGHKS and YYEKEE (reference sequence). The CDR3 protein is CASSFPRQGGAGELFF. The CDR3 bases are TGTGCCAGCAGCTTCCCTCGACAGGGAGGGGCCGGGGAGCTGTTTTTT.

The chain has TRBV7-8 and TRBJ1-1; 10 bases line up with TRBD1. Germline V gives CDR1 SGHVS, CDR2 FQNEAQ. The V and J ends lost 3 bases and 3 bases, in that order; junction bases with no gene match: 4. This CDR3 is 15 amino acids long. CDR3 residues: CASSLETGGYTEAFF. The DNA for the CDR3 is TGTGCCAGCAGCTTGGAGACAGGGGGCTACACTGAAGCTTTCTTT.

V and J are TRBV15 and TRBJ1-2; 7 bases are a match to TRBD1. This CDR3 has 17 residues. CDR1 is LNHNV, CDR2 YYDKDF, per germline (reference sequence). V lost 1 base and J lost 8; bases outside the gene matches: 16. The CDR3 sequence is CATSRGGGGVYFGGYTF. CDR3 DNA sequence: TGTGCCACCAGCAGAGGGGGAGGGGGCGTTTACTTTGGCGGCTACACCTTC.

This chain uses TRBV24-1 with TRBJ2-7; 10 bases are a match to TRBD1. The length of the CDR3 is 14 residues. Losses at the gene ends were 3 bases for V and 7 bases for J; bases not matched to a gene: 5. The germline gives CDR1 KGHDR, CDR2 SFDVKD. The CDR3 region is CATSDGTGAREQYF. CDR3 sequence (DNA): TGTGCCACCAGTGATGGGACAGGGGCCCGTGAGCAGTACTTC.

The table lists this clone with a few counts. V is TRBV19 and J is TRBJ2-7, with D unclear. Deletions cut 7 bases from V and 6 bases from J, with 19 bases between. This CDR3 is 14 amino acids long. Germline V gene lookup returns CDR1 LNHDA and CDR2 SQIVND (reference sequence). CDR3 nucleotide sequence: TGTGCCAGTAACGAAAGGGTTAGTTATGCCGAGCAGTACTTC. It encodes CASNERVSYAEQYF.

V usage is TRBV6-5 and J usage is TRBJ2-1; TRBD2 agrees at 13 bases. The ends lost 2 bases at V and 6 bases at J; junction bases unmatched: 1. CDR1 is MNHEY and CDR2 is SVGAGI in the germline V gene. This CDR3 region has 15 residues. The CDR3 DNA follows: TGTGCCAGCAGTTACGGGACTAGCGGGGCCAATGAGCAGTTCTTC. Residues: CASSYGTSGANEQFF.